The rows below give T cell receptor beta chains drawn from one sample of a study of cytomegalovirus exposure and HLA in healthy donors. Sequenced by immunoSEQ multiplex PCR; TCRdb stores in-frame clones only, minus some. The data hold approximately 260,000 clones, with about 86% observed a single time. Sequencing was carried out using PBMCs. The receptors come from a woman aged 18-29 years in good health and CMV-seronegative. CDR3s include the opening cysteine and the closing phenylalanine or tryptophan. A D gene is named only where the DNA matches it firmly. The size field is filled for only some rows; it gives once, few, many or a size class.

CDR3 protein	CDR3 DNA	D gene	clone size	V gene	J gene
CGRDGLSGETQYF	TGCGGCCGAGACGGCCTCTCGGGGGAGACCCAGTACTTC	NA	NA	TRBV5-1	TRBJ2-5
CASSIAGGSYNEQFF	TGCGCCAGCAGCATAGCGGGAGGCTCCTACAATGAGCAGTTCTTC	TRBD2	NA	TRBV5-1	TRBJ2-1
CSVEPSGYNEQFF	TGCAGCGTTGAACCTAGCGGCTACAATGAGCAGTTCTTC	TRBD2	NA	TRBV29-1	TRBJ2-1
CASSLGLAEMRSYNEQFF	TGCGCCAGCAGCTTGGGGTTAGCGGAAATGCGCTCCTACAATGAGCAGTTCTTC	NA	NA	TRBV5-1	TRBJ2-1
CASSLPVAGGSTDTQYF	TGCGCCAGCAGCTTACCGGTAGCGGGGGGGAGCACAGATACGCAGTATTTT	TRBD2	NA	TRBV5-1	TRBJ2-3
CASSLGQGTGSPLHF	TGCGCCAGCAGCCTTGGACAGGGAACGGGTTCACCCCTCCACTTT	TRBD1	NA	TRBV4-3	TRBJ1-6
CASSQVVAGGRFSSETQYF	TGCGCCAGCAGCCAAGTAGTAGCGGGGGGCCGGTTCTCTTCGGAGACCCAGTACTTC	TRBD2	once	TRBV4-3	TRBJ2-5
CASSQNQGNTEAFF	TGCGCCAGCAGCCAGAATCAGGGAAACACTGAAGCTTTCTTT	NA	NA	TRBV4-1	TRBJ1-1
CASSLGSSGGETQYF	TGTGCCAGCAGCTTGGGGTCTAGCGGGGGAGAGACCCAGTACTTC	TRBD2	NA	TRBV11-2	TRBJ2-5
CASSQQASGFEETQYF	TGCGCCAGCAGCCAACAGGCTAGCGGGTTCGAAGAGACCCAGTACTTC	TRBD2	NA	TRBV4-3	TRBJ2-5
CASSQDPAGGPYYEQYF	TGTGCCAGCAGCCAAGACCCAGCGGGAGGGCCCTATTACGAGCAGTACTTC	TRBD2	NA	TRBV14	TRBJ2-7
CASREGLAATDTQYF	TGTGCCAGCAGAGAGGGACTAGCGGCAACAGATACGCAGTATTTT	TRBD2	NA	TRBV2	TRBJ2-3
CASRLQGSEGNTIYF	TGCGCCAGCAGGTTACAGGGTTCAGAGGGAAACACCATATATTTT	NA	NA	TRBV5-1	TRBJ1-3
CASSLDGRETQYF	TGTGCCAGTAGTTTGGACGGGAGGGAGACCCAGTACTTC	TRBD2	once	TRBV19	TRBJ2-5
CASSLDRDTEAFF	TGTGCCAGCAGCTTAGACCGGGACACTGAAGCTTTCTTT	NA	NA	TRBV7-9	TRBJ1-1
CASSESAGGYEQYF	TGCGCCAGCAGTGAGTCGGCAGGGGGCTACGAGCAGTACTTC	TRBD1	NA	TRBV10-1	TRBJ2-7
CASSVDVGLGGVEQFF	TGTGCCAGCAGCGTAGATGTGGGACTAGGCGGTGTTGAGCAGTTCTTC	TRBD2	NA	TRBV9	TRBJ2-1
CASTQREALGGFF	TGTGCCAGCACACAGCGGGAGGCCCTGGGAGGCTTCTTC	TRBD2	NA	TRBV2	TRBJ2-1
CASSTPPGGTFYGYTF	TGTGCCAGCAGTACCCCCCCCGGGGGGACCTTTTATGGCTACACCTTC	NA	NA	TRBV28	TRBJ1-2
CASSQGGSNQPQHF	TGTGCCAGCAGCCAAGGCGGGAGCAATCAGCCCCAGCATTTT	NA	few	TRBV4-2	TRBJ1-5
CASSNTGWALFF	TGTGCCAGCAGCAATACTGGGTGGGCGCTGTTTTTT	NA	NA	TRBV5-6	TRBJ2-2
CASSLVQETQYF	TGTGCCAGCAGCCTTGTCCAAGAGACCCAGTACTTC	NA	NA	TRBV7-2	TRBJ2-5
CASSIQGTGNEQFF	TGTGCCAGTAGTATACAGGGGACAGGAAATGAGCAGTTCTTC	TRBD1	NA	TRBV19	TRBJ2-1
CASSKLAGGLTDTQYF	TGTGCCAGCAGTAAACTAGCGGGGGGCCTCACAGATACGCAGTATTTT	TRBD2	NA	TRBV27	TRBJ2-3
CSVGGGLAVGDTQYF	TGCAGCGTTGGTGGCGGACTAGCGGTCGGAGATACGCAGTATTTT	TRBD2	few	TRBV29-1	TRBJ2-3
CASSLPTGVSGANVLTF	TGTGCCAGCAGCTTACCCACGGGGGTTTCTGGGGCCAACGTCCTGACTTTC	NA	NA	TRBV7-6	TRBJ2-6
CASSLGTGDQPQHF	TGTGCCAGCAGCCTCGGGACAGGGGATCAGCCCCAGCATTTT	TRBD1	NA	TRBV7-6	TRBJ1-5
CASSLLSSGNTIYF	TGCGCCAGCAGCTTGCTCAGCTCTGGAAACACCATATATTTT	NA	NA	TRBV5-1	TRBJ1-3
CASSIGTSGRREQFF	TGTGCCAGTAGTATTGGGACTAGCGGCCGTCGGGAGCAGTTCTTC	TRBD2	NA	TRBV19	TRBJ2-1
CASSVTGYQPQHF	TGTGCCAGCAGTGTGACAGGGTATCAGCCCCAGCATTTT	TRBD1	few	TRBV6-6	TRBJ1-5
CASSRREAVQPQHF	TGTGCCAGCAGCCGACGAGAGGCGGTGCAGCCCCAGCATTTT	NA	NA	TRBV7-8	TRBJ1-5
CASSAPPGDRGETQYF	TGTGCCAGCAGCGCACCCCCGGGGGACAGGGGAGAGACCCAGTACTTC	TRBD1	NA	TRBV7-9	TRBJ2-5
CASSSGRPAKTNSPLHF	TGTGCCAGCAGTTCAGGCCGACCGGCAAAGACTAATTCACCCCTCCACTTT	NA	few	TRBV27	TRBJ1-6
CASSSRVYGYTF	TGTGCCAGCAGTTCCCGGGTCTATGGCTACACCTTC	NA	NA	TRBV28	TRBJ1-2
CASSERPRDGGSYEQYF	TGTGCCAGCAGCGAGCGACCCCGGGACGGGGGCTCCTACGAGCAGTACTTC	NA	NA	TRBV9	TRBJ2-7
CASSLDPGGGYTF	TGTGCCAGCAGCTTAGATCCGGGAGGTGGCTACACCTTC	NA	few	TRBV11-2	TRBJ1-2
CASSELLTGRGHEQYF	TGTGCCAGCAGTGAACTGTTAACCGGGAGGGGCCACGAGCAGTACTTC	TRBD2	NA	TRBV6-1	TRBJ2-7
CASSSEDWAGEKLFF	TGTGCCAGCAGCTCCGAGGACTGGGCGGGTGAAAAACTGTTTTTT	NA	once	TRBV9	TRBJ1-4
CAISESNGLLSYEQYF	TGTGCCATCAGTGAGTCGAACGGGTTACTATCCTACGAGCAGTACTTC	NA	NA	TRBV10-3	TRBJ2-7
CASSLRNIQYF	TGTGCCAGTTCTCTCCGGAACATTCAGTACTTC	NA	NA	TRBV2	TRBJ2-4
CASSLLAGSPYEQYF	TGTGCCAGCAGCTTGTTAGCGGGGAGCCCCTACGAGCAGTACTTC	TRBD2	NA	TRBV5-5	TRBJ2-7
CASSSGTGGKDYTF	TGTGCCAGCAGTTCTGGGACAGGGGGGAAAGACTACACCTTC	TRBD1	few	TRBV6-6	TRBJ1-2
CASTGTMGPEAFF	TGTGCCAGCACCGGGACAATGGGGCCTGAAGCTTTCTTT	NA	NA	TRBV6-5	TRBJ1-1
CSVEQWQGDEQFF	TGCAGCGTTGAGCAATGGCAGGGCGATGAGCAGTTCTTC	NA	NA	TRBV29-1	TRBJ2-1
CASSLERDSRHTQYF	TGTGCCAGCAGCTTAGAGAGGGACTCTCGACATACGCAGTATTTT	NA	NA	TRBV7-8	TRBJ2-3
CASSARGGRHNEQFF	TGTGCCAGCAGCGCTCGGGGGGGCCGTCACAATGAGCAGTTCTTC	TRBD2	NA	TRBV9	TRBJ2-1
CASISEGAPGELFF	TGTGCCAGCATAAGTGAGGGGGCCCCCGGGGAGCTGTTTTTT	TRBD1	NA	TRBV27	TRBJ2-2
CASSPLNQPQHF	TGTGCCAGCAGCCCACTCAATCAGCCCCAGCATTTT	NA	once	TRBV28	TRBJ1-5
CAWSGTSRDTQYF	TGTGCCTGGAGTGGGACTAGCAGGGATACGCAGTATTTT	TRBD2	NA	TRBV30	TRBJ2-3
CASSPGHFNSYNEQFF	TGTGCCAGCAGTCCAGGACACTTTAACTCCTACAATGAGCAGTTCTTC	NA	once	TRBV27	TRBJ2-1
CASSRLGGRGNPGELFF	TGTGCCAGCAGCCGCCTTGGAGGGCGGGGGAATCCCGGGGAGCTGTTTTTT	TRBD2	NA	TRBV9	TRBJ2-2
CASSVEDRAYEQYF	TGTGCCAGCAGCGTAGAGGACAGGGCCTACGAGCAGTACTTC	TRBD1	NA	TRBV9	TRBJ2-7
CASSYGGEVYEQYF	TGTGCCAGCAGTTACGGGGGGGAGGTCTACGAGCAGTACTTC	TRBD2	NA	TRBV6-6	TRBJ2-7
CASSAGGSGSIGGETQYF	TGTGCCAGCAGCGCGGGGGGTAGCGGGAGTATAGGCGGTGAGACCCAGTACTTC	TRBD2	NA	TRBV7-7	TRBJ2-5
CASSQRQGLEGSPLHF	TGCGCCAGCAGCCAGCGACAGGGGCTAGAAGGTTCACCCCTCCACTTT	TRBD1	many	TRBV4-3	TRBJ1-6